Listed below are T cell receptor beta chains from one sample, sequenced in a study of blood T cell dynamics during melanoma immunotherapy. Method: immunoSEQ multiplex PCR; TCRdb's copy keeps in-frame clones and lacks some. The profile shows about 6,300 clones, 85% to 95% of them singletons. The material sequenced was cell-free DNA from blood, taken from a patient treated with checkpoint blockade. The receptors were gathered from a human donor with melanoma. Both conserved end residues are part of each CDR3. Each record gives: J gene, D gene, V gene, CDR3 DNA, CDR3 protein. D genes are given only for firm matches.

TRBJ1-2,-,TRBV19,TGTGCCAGTACCAGTAACTATGGCTACACCTTC,CASTSNYGYTF
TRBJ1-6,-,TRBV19,TGTGCCAGTAGTATAGGGCAGTCACCCCTCCACTTT,CASSIGQSPLHF
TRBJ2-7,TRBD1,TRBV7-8,TGTGCCAGCAGGGGGGACAGGAACTACGAGCAGTACTTC,CASRGDRNYEQYF
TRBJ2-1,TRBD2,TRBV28,TGTGCCAGCACCTCTTTTGGGGTCCGGGGGGGCAATGAGCAGTTCTTC,CASTSFGVRGGNEQFF
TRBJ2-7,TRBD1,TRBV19,TGTGCCAGTAGTATTCCCGGGACAGGGCTATACGAGCAGTACTTC,CASSIPGTGLYEQYF
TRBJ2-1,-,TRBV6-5,TGTGCCAGCAGTTCCTTCGTGGGGTATAACTACAATGAGCAGTTCTTC,CASSSFVGYNYNEQFF
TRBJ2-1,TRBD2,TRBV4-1,TGCGCCAGCAGCCGACTAGCGGGGTCGTACAATGAGCAGTTCTTC,CASSRLAGSYNEQFF
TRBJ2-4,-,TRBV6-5,TGTGCCAGCAGTTTCGGGTTGACACCCAAAAACATTCAGTACTTC,CASSFGLTPKNIQYF
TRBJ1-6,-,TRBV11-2,TGTGCCAGCAATGGACAGCTTAATTCACCCCTCCACTTT,CASNGQLNSPLHF
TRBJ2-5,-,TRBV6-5,TGTGCCAGCAGTTCCCCCATGAGACAGACCCAAGAGACCCAGTACTTC,CASSSPMRQTQETQYF
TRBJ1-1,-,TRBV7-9,TGTGCCAGCATCTTAGGGGGGAACACTGAAGCTTTCTTT,CASILGGNTEAFF
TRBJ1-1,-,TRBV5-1,TGCGCCAGCAGCTTGAGTACGGGGTGGAGGAACACTGAAGCTTTCTTT,CASSLSTGWRNTEAFF
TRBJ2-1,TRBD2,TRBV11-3,TGTGCCAGCAGCTTAGATCTGGGGACTAGCGGGAGGGCCAGCTACAATGAGCAGTTCTTC,CASSLDLGTSGRASYNEQFF
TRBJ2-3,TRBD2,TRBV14,TGTGCCAGCAGCTCTACAGCGGGAGCCCACACAGATACGCAGTATTTT,CASSSTAGAHTDTQYF
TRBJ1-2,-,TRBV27,TGTGCCAGCAGTTTACGTGCAGTACCAAACTATGGCTACACCTTC,CASSLRAVPNYGYTF
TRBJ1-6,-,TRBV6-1,TGTGCCACCTCTACCTACAGGGTTTATAATTCACCCCTCCACTTT,CATSTYRVYNSPLHF
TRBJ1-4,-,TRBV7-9,TGTGCCAGCAGCCACCCGGTTACAAATGAAAAACTGTTTTTT,CASSHPVTNEKLFF
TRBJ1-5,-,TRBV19,TGTGCCAGTAGTATGTGGGGACTGGGTAGCAATCAGCCCCAGCATTTT,CASSMWGLGSNQPQHF
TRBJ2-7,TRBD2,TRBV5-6,TGTGCCAGCAGCCCCCTAGCGGGCAGCTCCTACGAGCAGTACTTC,CASSPLAGSSYEQYF